Listed below are T cell receptor beta chains from one sample, sequenced in a study of blood T cell repertoires in COVID-19. This table comes from immunoSEQ multiplex PCR, and its TCRdb copy is limited to in-frame clones, with some not included. This table has more than 90,000 clones, roughly 92% appearing once. The sample was peripheral blood. Every receptor here comes from a man aged 45-65 years with active COVID-19. The CDR3 runs from the conserved cysteine through the conserved F or W. The order of the fields is V gene, CDR3 length, CDR3 protein.

v_gene: TRBV19; len: 15; CDR3aa: CASSSKTVGGDTQYF
v_gene: TRBV19; len: 11; CDR3aa: CASSTRGEQYF
v_gene: TRBV10-3; len: 15; CDR3aa: CATVSGAAYNSPLHF
v_gene: TRBV30; len: 17; CDR3aa: CAWKLAFGGQIGGELFF
v_gene: TRBV14; len: 15; CDR3aa: CASSQVRGSTGELFF
v_gene: TRBV18; len: 16; CDR3aa: CASSPRAGGNTDTQYF
v_gene: TRBV5-4; len: 13; CDR3aa: CASAQGPNQPQHF
v_gene: TRBV5-4; len: 16; CDR3aa: CASSPPVGQGGYGYTF
v_gene: TRBV19; len: 15; CDR3aa: CASSIPRGKAGELFF
v_gene: TRBV12-3/TRBV12-4; len: 12; CDR3aa: CASTTQNQPQHF
v_gene: TRBV5-1; len: 16; CDR3aa: CASRDGTGLGADTQYF
v_gene: TRBV5-1; len: 14; CDR3aa: CASSPNNQDRHLHF
v_gene: TRBV27; len: 15; CDR3aa: CATEFRTGLQFKQFF
v_gene: TRBV4-1; len: 18; CDR3aa: CASSQDPTGGSRTDTQYF
v_gene: TRBV7-2; len: 15; CDR3aa: CASSLWREHQDTQYF
v_gene: TRBV5-1; len: 17; CDR3aa: CASSLQGGGLMNTEAFF
v_gene: TRBV30; len: 15; CDR3aa: CAWNMGLIGNYGYTF
v_gene: TRBV5-1; len: 16; CDR3aa: CASSLVRQRTRDEQFF
v_gene: TRBV19; len: 15; CDR3aa: CASTPQGATNEKLFF
v_gene: TRBV5-1; len: 14; CDR3aa: CASSLGGPNEKLFF
v_gene: TRBV6-5; len: 16; CDR3aa: CASSYSGQGMGSPLHF
v_gene: TRBV28; len: 15; CDR3aa: CASITSRGVGNTIYF
v_gene: TRBV6-5; len: 14; CDR3aa: CASRGTGGAYEQYF
v_gene: TRBV24-1; len: 17; CDR3aa: CATSPGTGLYFQETQYF